The source of this TCR beta chain is a study of metastatic and nonmetastatic thyroid tumors. Across the whole study: Across blood and tumor or nodule tissue, repertoires from malignant and benign thyroid patients were compared with one another. Study-level results: The study reportedly found significantly higher TCR beta diversity in malignant thyroid tumors than benign nodules, in blood and tumor.

Patients were all untreated before their thyroid surgery. Looked up from germline, CDR1 is MRHNA and CDR2 is SNTAGT. CDR3 length: 19 residues. For this clone: Its antigen remains unidentified. A read error may account for a junction end that differs from germline.

Per the original data handling: Variation in CDR3 across clinicopathological groups served as the basis for constructing a distant-metastasis classifier in papillary thyroid cancer. With MiXCR, TCRdb reprocessed the PCR reads. TCRdb, rather than the study authors, made the V and J calls. This sample has about 46,000 clones, with 20% to 25% found just once. The sequenced sample was blood. This rearrangement joins TRBV6-4 to TRBJ2-1; TRBD2 aligns across 7 bases. This TCR derives from a male donor with papillary thyroid cancer or a benign thyroid nodule (not recorded which). Some clones in this sample may be carry-over from other donors' samples. The CDR3 DNA reads TGTGCCACCAGTGACCCTACTTTGGGGCGGGGGTTGTCTGACAATGAGCAGTTCTTC. This gives the protein CATSDPTLGRGLSDNEQFF.